This T cell receptor (beta chain) was recovered during a study of cytomegalovirus exposure and HLA in healthy donors. Trimming took 9 bases from V and 7 from J; bases not matched to a gene: 8. The CDR3 contains 14 residues. Germline CDR1 is LNHDA and CDR2 is SQIVND (reference sequence). PCR primers comprised 60 Vbeta and 13 Jbeta primers. Using immunoSEQ multiplex PCR, the repertoire was profiled, and TCRdb retains in-frame clones only, with some absent. The sample data list about 62,000 clones. The V and J genes are TRBV19 and TRBJ2-1, with TRBD2 matching 11 bases. Sequenced input: PBMCs. The sequence came from a man aged 25-45 years in good health and CMV-seropositive. The CDR3 sequence is CASELAGELNEQFF. For the CDR3, the DNA is TGTGCCAGCGAACTAGCGGGAGAATTGAATGAGCAGTTCTTC.